The 9 T cell receptor beta chains below all came from one sample that was sequenced in a study of blood T cell repertoires in COVID-19. Sequencing used immunoSEQ multiplex PCR; TCRdb keeps in-frame clones, though not all of them. This sample carries some 200,000 clones, over 80% of them seen once, and the ten largest clones take around 1%. The sequenced sample consisted of peripheral blood. These receptors were taken from a man in his sixties with COVID-19, enrolled during active disease.

The chain recombines TRBV20-1 with TRBJ1-3; possibly TRBD1 for D (5 bases). Looked up from germline, CDR1 is DFQATT and CDR2 is SNEGSKA (reference sequence). The CDR3 is 14 amino acids. V was cut by 3 bases and J by 2 bases, with 11 bases left in between. The DNA for the CDR3 is TGCAGTGCTAGTCCCGGGGGAGCTGGAAACACCATATATTTT. Amino acid sequence: CSASPGGAGNTIYF.

The chain has TRBV2 and TRBJ1-1, with TRBD1 as a possible D gene (6 bases). Germline lookup yields CDR1 SNHLY and CDR2 FYNNEI. The V end was cut by 5 bases, the J end by 2 bases, with 12 bases between. The CDR3 spans 14 residues. The CDR3 reads CASSRPGHNTEAFF. CDR3 nucleotides: TGTGCCAGCAGTAGACCGGGACATAACACTGAAGCTTTCTTT.

The rearrangement uses TRBV7-8 and TRBJ2-7; unclear D gene. V gave up 0 bases and J gave up 7 bases, with 10 bases separating them. The germline V gene encodes CDR1 SGHVS and CDR2 FQNEAQ. This CDR3 has 13 residues. Here the CDR3 DNA reads TGTGCCAGCAGCTTAGCGTTGCGCTTAGAGCAGTACTTC. Translating gives CASSLALRLEQYF.

V gene TRBV3-1 (or the pseudogene TRBV3-2) combines with J gene TRBJ1-5; 8 positions match TRBD1. J lost 6 bases, V lost 4 bases, and 8 bases had no gene match. CDR3 size: 15 residues. Germline V gene data show CDR1 as LGHDT and CDR2 as YNNKEL (reference sequence). The CDR3 reads CASSPSTGEIQPQHF. The DNA for the CDR3 is TGTGCCAGCAGCCCATCGACAGGGGAGATTCAGCCCCAGCATTTT.

This clone was detected only once. This rearrangement joins TRBV12-3 or TRBV12-4 to TRBJ2-1, with 7 bases that match TRBD1. With V trimmed by 4 bases and J by 9 bases, 3 bases remained unmatched. This CDR3 comprises 12 residues. CDR3 region: CASSSTGTEQFF. DNA for the CDR3: TGTGCCAGCAGTTCGACAGGGACTGAGCAGTTCTTC.

The chain recombines TRBV4-2 with TRBJ1-1; 8 positions agree with TRBD1. The J segment lost 1 base and the V segment lost 4 bases, leaving 11 bases of the junction unmatched. There are 17 residues in the CDR3. Germline assignment: CDR1 LGHNA and CDR2 YNFKEQ. The CDR3 region has the DNA TGTGCCAGCAGCCTCTCCGGTGACAGGGGAGCGAACACTGAAGCTTTCTTT. This codes for CASSLSGDRGANTEAFF.

This clone turned up a few times. This CDR3 reads CASTPAGRRGEQFF. CDR3 in DNA: TGTGCCAGCACTCCTGCCGGGCGAAGGGGTGAGCAGTTCTTC. The chain links TRBV6-5 to TRBJ2-1; TRBD1 might be the D (5 bases). The CDR3 runs to 14 residues. The V gene lost 7 bases and the J gene lost 9 bases, with 19 bases spanning the gap. The germline gives CDR1 MNHEY, CDR2 SVGAGI.

This CDR3 reads CASSSRDSLYNEQFF. The CDR3 coding sequence is TGTGCCAGCAGCTCCCGGGACAGCCTCTACAATGAGCAGTTCTTC. The chain joins TRBV7-8 to TRBJ2-1; 7 bases agree with TRBD1. In germline, CDR1 is SGHVS, CDR2 FQNEAQ. The ends lost 4 bases at V and 3 bases at J; junction bases unmatched: 6. This CDR3 region has 15 residues.

This chain joins TRBV2 and TRBJ2-5, with D tentatively TRBD2 (6 bases). CDR1 SNHLY and CDR2 FYNNEI come from the germline V gene. The length of the CDR3 is 16 residues. The V and J ends lost 0 bases and 2 bases respectively, with 13 bases between them. CDR3: CASSEARGTPQETQYF. In DNA, the CDR3 is TGTGCCAGCAGTGAAGCGCGGGGTACACCACAAGAGACCCAGTACTTC.